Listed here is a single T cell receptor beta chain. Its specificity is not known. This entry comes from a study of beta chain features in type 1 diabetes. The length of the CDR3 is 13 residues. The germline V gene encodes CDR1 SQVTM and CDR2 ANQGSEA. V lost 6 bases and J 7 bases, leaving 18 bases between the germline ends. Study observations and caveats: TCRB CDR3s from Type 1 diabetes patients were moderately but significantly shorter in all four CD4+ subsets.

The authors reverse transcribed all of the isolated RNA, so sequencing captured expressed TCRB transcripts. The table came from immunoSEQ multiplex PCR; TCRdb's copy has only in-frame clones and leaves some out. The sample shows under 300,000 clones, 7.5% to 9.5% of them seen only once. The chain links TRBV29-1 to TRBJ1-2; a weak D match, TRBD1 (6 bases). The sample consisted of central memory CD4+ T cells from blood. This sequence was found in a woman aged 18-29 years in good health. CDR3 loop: CSVTTGSGLGYTF. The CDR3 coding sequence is TGCAGCGTAACGACAGGAAGTGGACTTGGCTACACCTTC.